Here is one TCR beta chain with its context. The data belong to a study of blood T cell repertoires in COVID-19. The CDR3 has 14 residues. Germline assignment: CDR1 LGHNA and CDR2 YNFKEQ. Trimming removed 4 bases at V and 4 bases at J, with 10 bases between. Here immunoSEQ multiplex PCR was the method, and the copy in TCRdb shows in-frame clones only, minus some. The sample consists of roughly 200,000 clones, around 85% of them appearing once. The sequence came from a man aged 45 to 65 who had recovered from COVID-19. The chain recombines TRBV4-2 with TRBJ1-4; D gene ambiguous. Sequenced input: peripheral blood. The CDR3 here is CASSPAPGNEKLFF. The CDR3 DNA reads as TGTGCCAGCAGCCCGGCCCCGGGTAATGAAAAACTGTTTTTT.